This entry features one T cell receptor beta chain sequence. The data were taken from a study of blood T cell repertoires in COVID-19. Profiling relied on immunoSEQ multiplex PCR, and the TCRdb table lists in-frame clones only, not all of them. This repertoire shows 150,000 to 200,000 clones, approximately 86% found once; its top ten account for around 7%. This receptor was taken from a woman in her forties with COVID-19, enrolled during active disease. The source material was peripheral blood.

For the CDR3, the DNA is TGTGCCAGCAGTGAGACTAGCGGTAGCTCCTACAATGAGCAGTTCTTC. Translating it yields CASSETSGSSYNEQFF. The chain combines TRBV2 with TRBJ2-1; 9 bases are a match to TRBD2. V dropped 3 bases and J dropped 0; count of bases not matched to a gene: 3. Per germline, CDR1 SNHLY and CDR2 FYNNEI. The CDR3 sequence is 16 residues long.